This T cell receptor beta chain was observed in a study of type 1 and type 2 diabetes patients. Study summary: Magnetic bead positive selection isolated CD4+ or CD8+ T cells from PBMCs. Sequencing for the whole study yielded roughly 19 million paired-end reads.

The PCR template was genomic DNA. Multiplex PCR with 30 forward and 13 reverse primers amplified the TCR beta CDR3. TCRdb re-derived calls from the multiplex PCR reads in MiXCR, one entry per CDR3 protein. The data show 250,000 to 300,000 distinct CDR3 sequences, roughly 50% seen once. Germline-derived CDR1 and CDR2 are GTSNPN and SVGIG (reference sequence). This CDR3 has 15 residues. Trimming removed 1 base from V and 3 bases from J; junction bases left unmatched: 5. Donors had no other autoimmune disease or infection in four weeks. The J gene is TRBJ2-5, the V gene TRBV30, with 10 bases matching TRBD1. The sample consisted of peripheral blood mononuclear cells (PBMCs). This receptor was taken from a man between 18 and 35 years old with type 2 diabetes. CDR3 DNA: TGTGCCTGGAGTGATCCCGGGACAGGGGAAGAGACCCAGTACTTC. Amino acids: CAWSDPGTGEETQYF.